This TCR beta chain was sequenced for a study of cytomegalovirus exposure and HLA in healthy donors. Study-wide points: Rates of TCR association differed by HLA locus in a later analysis, with DRB1 highest and HLA-C lowest. Usually a TCR sequence was rare, but some public TCRs were found in many donors. As a later analysis showed, several of the most significant clusters appeared to be linked to common viral pathogens. Later analysis identified a missense DCLRE1C variant that was linked to TCR beta V- and J-gene trimming.

Germline V gene lookup returns CDR1 SNHLY and CDR2 FYNNEI. The CDR3 runs to 13 residues. J gave up 4 bases and V 6 bases, and 4 bases lay outside the gene matches. A note on this clone: Its antigen is undetermined.

Primers included in the PCR were 60 Vbeta and 13 Jbeta primers. Repertoires were generated with immunoSEQ multiplex PCR, while TCRdb's copy carries only in-frame clones and drops some. Here the sample spans approximately 170,000 clones, around 77% being singletons. This receptor was identified in a woman in her thirties in good health and CMV-seropositive. What was sequenced was PBMCs. The rearrangement uses TRBV2 and TRBJ1-1, with 8 nucleotides matching TRBD1. The CDR3 sequence is CASRTGVGTEAFF. The CDR3, as DNA: TGTGCCAGCAGGACAGGGGTTGGCACTGAAGCTTTCTTT.